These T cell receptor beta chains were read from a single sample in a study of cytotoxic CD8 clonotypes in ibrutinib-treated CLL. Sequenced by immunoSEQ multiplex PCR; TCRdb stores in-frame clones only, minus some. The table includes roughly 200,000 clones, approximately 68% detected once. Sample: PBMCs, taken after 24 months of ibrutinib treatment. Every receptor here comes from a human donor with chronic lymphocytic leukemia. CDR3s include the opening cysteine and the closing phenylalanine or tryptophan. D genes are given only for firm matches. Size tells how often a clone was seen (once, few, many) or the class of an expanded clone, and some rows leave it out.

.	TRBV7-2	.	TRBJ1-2	CASSLTNYGYTF	TGTGCCAGCAGCTTAACTAACTATGGCTACACCTTC
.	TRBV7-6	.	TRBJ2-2	CASSLWTENTGELFF	TGTGCCAGCAGCCTATGGACTGAGAACACCGGGGAGCTGTTTTTT
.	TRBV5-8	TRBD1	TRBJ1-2	CASSHAGQANYGYTF	TGTGCCAGCAGCCACGCTGGACAGGCTAACTATGGCTACACCTTC
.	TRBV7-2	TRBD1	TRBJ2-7	CASSLEGDRVASSYEQYF	TGTGCCAGCAGCTTAGAGGGGGACAGGGTCGCTTCCTCCTACGAGCAGTACTTC
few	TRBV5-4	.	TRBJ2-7	CASSQGSVYEQYF	TGTGCCAGCAGCCAGGGATCCGTCTACGAGCAGTACTTC
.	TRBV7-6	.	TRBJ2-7	CASSLGGTSYEQYF	TGTGCCAGCAGCCTCGGGGGAACCTCCTACGAGCAGTACTTC
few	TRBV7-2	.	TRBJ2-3	CASSSSADTQYF	TGTGCCAGCAGCTCCAGCGCAGATACGCAGTATTTT
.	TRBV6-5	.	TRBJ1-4	CASSYGGQPNEKLFF	TGTGCCAGCAGTTACGGGGGACAACCTAATGAAAAACTGTTTTTT
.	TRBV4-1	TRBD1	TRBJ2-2	CASRRTGGNTGELFF	TGCGCCAGCAGACGGACAGGGGGGAACACCGGGGAGCTGTTTTTT
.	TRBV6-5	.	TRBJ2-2	CASSYSPGELFF	TGTGCCAGCAGTTACTCCCCCGGGGAGCTGTTTTTT
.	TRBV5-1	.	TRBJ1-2	CASSLDPGAASGYTF	TGCGCCAGCAGCTTGGATCCGGGGGCGGCGAGTGGCTACACCTTC
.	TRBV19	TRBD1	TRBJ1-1	CASTRQGLNTEAFF	TGTGCCAGTACCAGACAGGGGTTGAACACTGAAGCTTTCTTT
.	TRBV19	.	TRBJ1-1	CASSRRRDNEAFF	TGTGCCAGTAGTAGACGAAGGGATAATGAAGCTTTCTTT
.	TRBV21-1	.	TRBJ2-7	CASPLFPNSYEQYF	TGCGCCAGCCCGCTATTCCCCAACTCCTACGAGCAGTACTTC
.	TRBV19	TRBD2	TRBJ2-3	CASSWRGTSTDTQYF	TGTGCCAGTAGCTGGCGGGGGACTAGCACAGATACGCAGTATTTT
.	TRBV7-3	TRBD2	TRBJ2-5	CASSFGGRGAETQYF	TGTGCCAGCAGCTTCGGCGGGAGAGGGGCAGAGACCCAGTACTTC
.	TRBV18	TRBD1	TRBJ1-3	CASSPPGTGRNTIYF	TGTGCCAGCTCACCACCCGGGACAGGTAGAAACACCATATATTTT
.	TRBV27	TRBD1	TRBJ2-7	CASSRLTGGYEQYF	TGTGCCAGCAGCCGACTGACAGGGGGGTACGAGCAGTACTTC
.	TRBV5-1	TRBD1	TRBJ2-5	CASSQQGQGQETQYF	TGCGCCAGCAGCCAACAGGGACAGGGACAAGAGACCCAGTACTTC
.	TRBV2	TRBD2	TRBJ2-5	CASSVVGLALETQYF	TGTGCCAGCAGTGTAGTGGGACTAGCCCTGGAGACCCAGTACTTC
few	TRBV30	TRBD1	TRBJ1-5	CAWSGGGTGHQPQHF	TGTGCCTGGAGTGGTGGTGGGACAGGTCATCAGCCCCAGCATTTT
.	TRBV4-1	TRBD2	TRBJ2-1	CASSQDTSGSFSEQFF	TGCGCCAGCAGCCAAGACACTAGCGGGAGTTTCAGTGAGCAGTTCTTC
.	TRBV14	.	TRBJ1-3	CASSQGGLAGNTIYF	TGTGCCAGCAGCCAAGGGGGACTTGCTGGAAACACCATATATTTT
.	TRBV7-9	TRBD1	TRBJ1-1	CASRPADRVGAFF	TGTGCCAGCAGACCAGCTGACAGGGTCGGAGCTTTCTTT
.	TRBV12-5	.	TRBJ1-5	CASGFTWTDRISNQPQHF	TGTGCTAGTGGTTTCACATGGACGGACCGTATCAGCAATCAGCCCCAGCATTTT
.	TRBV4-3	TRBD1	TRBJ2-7	CASSRGQGVSYEQYF	TGCGCCAGCAGCCGAGGACAGGGGGTATCCTACGAGCAGTACTTC
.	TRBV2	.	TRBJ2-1	CASATTPSYNEQFF	TGTGCCAGCGCGACGACTCCCTCCTACAATGAGCAGTTCTTC
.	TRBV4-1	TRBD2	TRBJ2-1	CASRPIAGVESYNEQFF	TGCGCCAGCAGACCTATAGCGGGAGTCGAGTCCTACAATGAGCAGTTCTTC
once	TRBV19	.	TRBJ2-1	CASSPGPAFTIEQFF	TGTGCCAGTAGCCCGGGACCCGCGTTTACAATTGAGCAGTTCTTC
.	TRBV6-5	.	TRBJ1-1	CASSPVRGATTEAFF	TGTGCCAGCAGTCCCGTTCGGGGGGCGACCACTGAAGCTTTCTTT
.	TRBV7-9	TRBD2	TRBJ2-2	CASSLLSSGITGELFF	TGTGCCAGCAGCTTACTCTCTAGCGGGATCACCGGGGAGCTGTTTTTT
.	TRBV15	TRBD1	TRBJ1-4	CATSGDRSNEKLFF	TGTGCCACCAGCGGGGACAGATCGAATGAAAAACTGTTTTTT
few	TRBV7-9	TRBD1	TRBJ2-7	CASSQRTGSPYEQYF	TGTGCCAGCAGCCAACGGACAGGGAGTCCCTACGAGCAGTACTTC
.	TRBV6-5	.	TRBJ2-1	CASSPTGAYNEQFF	TGTGCCAGCAGCCCTACGGGGGCTTACAATGAGCAGTTCTTC
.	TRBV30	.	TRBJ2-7	CAWRVSAFHEQYF	TGTGCCTGGAGGGTTAGTGCATTCCACGAGCAGTACTTC
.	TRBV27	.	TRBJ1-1	CASSLSDPLNTEAFF	TGTGCCAGCAGTTTATCGGACCCACTGAACACTGAAGCTTTCTTT
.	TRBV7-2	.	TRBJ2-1	CASSLGRDEQFF	TGTGCCAGCAGCTTAGGCCGGGATGAGCAGTTCTTC
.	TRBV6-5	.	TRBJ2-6	CASSYVGSGANVLTF	TGTGCCAGCAGTTACGTTGGCTCTGGGGCCAACGTCCTGACTTTC
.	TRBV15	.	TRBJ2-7	CATGIYDEQYF	TGTGCCACCGGTATTTATGACGAGCAGTACTTC
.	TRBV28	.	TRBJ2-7	CASVRITWGYEQYF	TGTGCCAGCGTACGCATTACTTGGGGCTACGAGCAGTACTTC
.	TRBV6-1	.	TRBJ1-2	CASSEAQGFGYGYTF	TGTGCCAGCAGTGAAGCGCAAGGGTTTGGCTATGGCTACACCTTC
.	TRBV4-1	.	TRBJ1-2	CASSQERTVFHGYTF	TGCGCCAGCAGCCAAGAACGGACAGTCTTTCATGGCTACACCTTC
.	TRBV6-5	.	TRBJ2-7	CASSYFVDAYEQYF	TGTGCCAGCAGTTACTTTGTAGACGCCTACGAGCAGTACTTC
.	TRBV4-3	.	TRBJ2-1	CASSQGLYNEQFF	TGCGCCAGCAGCCAGGGACTCTACAATGAGCAGTTCTTC
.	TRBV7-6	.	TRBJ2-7	CASSTDGSSYEQYF	TGTGCCAGCAGCACGGACGGAAGCTCCTACGAGCAGTACTTC
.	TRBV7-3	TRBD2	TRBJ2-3	CASSFRRASGGLDTQYF	TGTGCCAGCAGCTTTCGGCGGGCTAGCGGGGGACTAGATACGCAGTATTTT